The 18 T cell receptor beta chains given below trace back to one sample, sequenced in a study of fetal regulatory T cell absence and autoimmunity. The repertoire was sequenced with immunoSEQ multiplex PCR; TCRdb's copy has only in-frame clones and lacks some. In the table there are some 46,000 clones, approximately 83% of which are singletons. Sequenced material: cord blood. The origin of the receptors is a newborn boy with IPEX syndrome.

J is TRBJ2-7 and V is TRBV6-6; 8 nucleotides line up with TRBD2. The CDR3 totals 13 residues. J lost 7 bases, V lost 7 bases, and 9 bases had no gene match. CDR1 and CDR2 from the germline V gene are MNHNY and SVGAGI (reference sequence). DNA for the CDR3: TGTGCCAGCACGGGAGGGCCATACCTAGAGCAGTACTTC. This gives the protein CASTGGPYLEQYF.

This CDR3 reads CASSRTGSSYNEQFF. DNA of the CDR3: TGTGCCAGCAGTCGTACAGGGAGCTCCTACAATGAGCAGTTCTTC. This rearrangement joins TRBV6-5 to TRBJ2-1; TRBD1 might be the D (6 bases). The CDR3 contains 15 residues. Germline CDR1 reads MNHEY; CDR2 reads SVGAGI. Between the trimmed V and J ends, which lost 5 bases and 0 bases, there was a span of 11 bases.

Notes on this clone: Relative to the germline gene, one junction end is altered; a read error may explain this. The chain has TRBV7-7 and TRBJ2-1; perhaps TRBD2 as D (6 bases). The V gene's germline CDR1 is SSHAT and CDR2 FNYEAQ (reference sequence). The CDR3 is made up of 16 amino acids. The CDR3: CASSSAVGGSYNEQFF. The CDR3 bases are TGTGCTAGCAGCTCCGCCGTGGGGGGCTCCTACAATGAGCAGTTCTTC.

The chain employs TRBV10-3 and TRBJ2-1, with 8 bases lining up with TRBD1. The CDR3 loop spans 13 amino acids. Trimming took 5 bases from V and 9 from J; bases not matched to a gene: 6. Germline V lookup: CDR1 ENHRY, CDR2 SYGVKD. The CDR3 loop reads CAISFPGGVEQFF. The DNA of the CDR3 is TGTGCCATCAGTTTTCCAGGGGGCGTTGAGCAGTTCTTC.

The rearrangement links TRBV2 to TRBJ2-7, with D perhaps matching TRBD2 (6 bases). Deletions cut 4 bases from V and 4 bases from J, with 14 bases between. Germline CDR1 and CDR2: SNHLY and FYNNEI. The CDR3 has 14 residues. The CDR3 coding sequence is TGTGCCAGCAGTGGCCTAGCGAGTTATTACGAGCAGTACTTC. This encodes CASSGLASYYEQYF.

The chain links TRBV6-1 to TRBJ1-5; D remains unclear. From germline, CDR1 is MNHNS and CDR2 SASEGT. The V end lost 7 bases, the J end lost 4 bases, and 17 bases lay between the germline ends. This CDR3 is built from 15 residues. CDR3 amino acids: CASNLSAGPNQPQHF. CDR3 DNA sequence: TGTGCCAGCAACCTAAGTGCCGGACCTAATCAGCCCCAGCATTTT.

The V call is TRBV2, the J call TRBJ2-6, with D possibly matching TRBD1 (5 bases). The length of the CDR3 is 16 residues. Germline CDR1 SNHLY, CDR2 FYNNEI. V dropped 6 bases and J dropped 6 bases, with 18 bases sitting between them. The CDR3 DNA is TGTGCCAGCAGGTTACAGGCCCCGGTGGAGGCCAACGTCCTGACTTTC. Its translation: CASRLQAPVEANVLTF.

This chain links TRBV5-8 with TRBJ1-3; TRBD1 is a possible D gene (6 bases). This CDR3 comprises 17 residues. Trimming pared 10 bases from V and 0 bases from J, leaving 23 bases between. Germline CDR1 SGHTS, CDR2 YDEGEE. CDR3: CAAGVHRAPSSGNTIYF. The DNA for the CDR3 is TGTGCCGCCGGGGTTCACAGGGCACCGAGCTCTGGAAACACCATATATTTT.

This clone turned up a few times. CDR3 DNA: TGTGCCAGCACCCCGGGGTATGGCTACACCTTC. Its protein is CASTPGYGYTF. The chain carries TRBV11-2 and TRBJ1-2; D not resolved. V lost 7 bases and J 5 bases, leaving 8 bases between the germline ends. The CDR3 sequence is 11 residues long. Germline values: CDR1 SGHAT, CDR2 FQNNGV.

The chain combines TRBV2 with TRBJ1-2, with TRBD1 matching over 8 bases. The length of the CDR3 is 13 residues. The germline V gene encodes CDR1 SNHLY and CDR2 FYNNEI. The V gene end was trimmed by 6 bases and the J gene end by 4 bases; junction bases not matched to a gene: 4. The CDR3 DNA reads as TGTGCCAGCAGGGGGGACAGGACCTATGGCTACACCTTC. It yields the protein CASRGDRTYGYTF. The full variable domain, in which reference TRBV2 and TRBJ1-2 provide the parts outside the CDR3, is EPEVTQTPSHQVTQMGQEVILRCVPISNHLYFYWYRQILGQKVEFLVSFYNNEISEKSEIFDDQFSVERPDGSNFTLKIRSTKLEDSAMYFCASRGDRTYGYTFGSGTRLTVV.

The CDR3 here is CASSMGAVYYTF. The CDR3 nucleotides are TGTGCCAGTAGTATGGGGGCCGTGTACTACACCTTC. The J gene is TRBJ1-2, the V gene TRBV19, with D perhaps TRBD1 (6 bases). Germline V lookup: CDR1 LNHDA, CDR2 SQIVND (reference sequence). The V gene lost 3 bases and the J gene lost 10 bases, with 12 bases spanning the gap. The CDR3 consists of 12 residues.

The chain carries TRBV4-2 and TRBJ2-7, with D unclear. CDR3 size: 12 residues. The germline V gene encodes CDR1 LGHNA and CDR2 YNFKEQ. The V end was cut by 2 bases, the J end by 3 bases, with 5 bases between. The CDR3 sequence is CASSQNRYEQYF. The CDR3 region has the DNA TGTGCCAGCAGCCAAAACCGCTACGAGCAGTACTTC.

The chain recombines TRBV4-1 with TRBJ1-1; tentatively, D is TRBD1 (5 bases). Trimming shortened V by 7 bases and J by 1 base, and 7 bases separated the two germline ends. The CDR3 runs to 12 residues. Germline CDR1 is MGHRA and CDR2 is YSYEKL. In nucleotides, the CDR3 is TGCGCCAGCAATGGACAGAACACTGAAGCTTTCTTT. This gives the protein CASNGQNTEAFF.

V and J are TRBV10-3 and TRBJ1-2, with D possibly being TRBD1 (5 bases). V was trimmed by 9 bases and J by 1 base, leaving 15 bases between them. The CDR3 contains 14 residues. The germline V gene encodes CDR1 ENHRY and CDR2 SYGVKD. CDR3 in DNA: TGTGCCATGTCGGGCAGGGCGAATAACTATGGCTACACCTTC. Amino acids: CAMSGRANNYGYTF.

This sequence joins TRBV6-6 and TRBJ1-2, with TRBD1 matching over 7 bases. The CDR3 runs to 15 residues. The germline gives CDR1 MNHNY, CDR2 SVGAGI (reference sequence). Losses at the gene ends were 0 bases for V and 5 bases for J; bases not matched to a gene: 6. CDR3 sequence reads: CASSYSSPGGYGYTF. The CDR3 coding sequence is TGTGCCAGCAGTTACTCGAGTCCAGGGGGATATGGCTACACCTTC.

This clone has a handful of counts. The chain is built from TRBV2 and TRBJ1-4, with D unresolved. The CDR3 is made up of 14 amino acids. CDR1 is SNHLY and CDR2 is FYNNEI in the germline V gene. The V end lost 1 base, the J end lost 8 bases, and 11 bases lay between the germline ends. The CDR3 DNA sequence: TGTGCCAGCAGTGAAGGTTTGCAAGAAGAAAAACTGTTTTTT. Amino acids: CASSEGLQEEKLFF.

This chain joins TRBV7-2 and TRBJ2-5; D gene uncertain. Germline V CDR1 and CDR2: SGHTA, FQGNSA. The length of the CDR3 is 11 residues. V lost 10 bases, J lost 4 bases, and 10 bases lay in between. CDR3: CATQSGETQYF. As DNA, the CDR3 is TGTGCCACCCAAAGTGGAGAGACCCAGTACTTC.

This chain connects TRBV9 to TRBJ2-3; the match to TRBD2 covers 15 bases. The CDR3 covers 15 residues. V lost 3 bases, J lost 4 bases, and 0 bases stayed unmatched. Looked up from germline, CDR1 is SGDLS and CDR2 is YYNGEE. This CDR3 reads CASSGTSGGADTQYF. The CDR3 DNA follows: TGTGCCAGCAGCGGGACTAGCGGGGGGGCAGATACGCAGTATTTT.